This T cell receptor beta chain was recorded in a study of blood T cell repertoires in COVID-19 (TCRdb year 2020). In terms of the full investigation: Samples from collaborators originated in the United States, Italy and Spain and spanned both the acute and convalescent phases of COVID-19. The samples were drawn from the first 160 participants of the ongoing ImmuneRACE study and from over 950 subjects provided by 6 global collaborators. A freely available public database, intended as a resource for researchers studying the immune response to SARS-CoV-2, is where the repertoires were released. HLA class I and class II types, where available, came from metadata supplied by the sample provider rather than from assay-based typing. The material from the prospective study consisted of cDNA or gDNA derived from T cells, B-cell-depleted T cells, or PBMCs. The dataset comprised deeply sampled blood TCRbeta repertoires from subjects exposed to, actively infected with, or recovered from COVID-19. A de-identified subject ID, COVID-19 status, age in years and sex were almost always included in the sample metadata. Summary of the overall study and its limitations: The amount of clinical and demographic metadata varied by source and participant and was provided uncurated.

Each collaborating institution followed its own protocols to collect whole blood in K2EDTA tubes. Collaborator samples were shipped for TCRbeta analysis as frozen whole blood, isolated PBMCs, or DNA extracted from either sample type. From the germline V gene, CDR1 is MNHEY and CDR2 is SVGAGI. From cysteine to phenylalanine, the CDR3 is 13 amino acids long. Just the 39-base CDR3 DNA is kept, in frame starting at base 1. The germline V and J ends show losses of 3 bases and 7 bases respectively, and no gene match explains 5 bases of the junction. TCRbeta CDR3 regions were amplified from genomic DNA using the immunoSEQ Assay, a bias-controlled multiplex PCR. The published analysis was carried out like this. The number of nucleated cells in each sample was estimated by amplification of reference gene primers within the assay. To quantify the absolute abundance of each unique TCRbeta CDR3 rearrangement, sequence reads were collapsed and filtered. For each sample, productive Simpson clonality was calculated as the square root of Simpson's diversity index across productive rearrangements. TCRdb retrieved this table from immuneACCESS and kept in-frame rearrangements only. Not all clones are present; in checked studies, unresolved V genes account for under half, and no reason is known for the remainder. The DNA gave D and trimming, while V, J and clone size come from that table. The sample contains around 300,000 clones, roughly 90% of them found a single time. Approximately 4% of the sample goes to the ten largest clones.

This clone came up once. Its antigen remains unidentified. No qualities accompany the bases; no much larger clone lies one base away. The TCR originated in a woman aged 45-65 years with active or convalescent COVID-19. The source material was peripheral blood. The rearrangement joined TRBV6-5 to TRBJ2-7; 8 of the junction bases match TRBD2. The CDR3 region: CASSYAGGDEQYF. The nucleotides read TGTGCCAGCAGTTATGCGGGAGGTGATGAGCAGTACTTC.